Below, 19 T cell receptor beta chains from the same sample are listed, as sequenced in a study of early T cells in non-severe SARS-CoV-2 infection. TCRdb recomputed calls from the 5' RACE reads with MiXCR, one row per CDR3 protein. The sample has around 84,000 distinct CDR3 sequences, around 10% seen once. Sequencing was carried out using whole blood. All receptors come from an adult who was a healthcare worker with PCR-confirmed SARS-CoV-2 infection or an uninfected control (not recorded which).

This clonotype was counted at least ten times. The J gene is TRBJ2-1, the V gene TRBV6-6; 14 bases align to TRBD2. CDR1 and CDR2 from the germline V gene are MNHNY and SVGAGI (reference sequence). The CDR3 sequence is 15 residues long. V was clipped by 7 bases and J by 13 bases; unmatched bases: 12. DNA of the CDR3: TGTGCCAGCATGTCCTATTCGGGACTAGCGGGAGATCAGTTCTTC. Protein sequence: CASMSYSGLAGDQFF.

This clonotype was recorded many times. The chain combines TRBV20-1 with TRBJ1-2, with 10 nucleotides matching TRBD1. The CDR3 spans 13 residues. V was clipped by 0 bases and J by 6 bases; unmatched bases: 1. Germline CDR1 is DFQATT and CDR2 is SNEGSKA (reference sequence). The CDR3 coding sequence is TGCAGTGCTAGAGACGGGACAGGGGATGGCTACACCTTC. Translating it yields CSARDGTGDGYTF.

This clonotype was detected many times. The V and J genes are TRBV28 and TRBJ2-7; TRBD2 aligns across 7 bases. From germline, CDR1 is MDHEN and CDR2 SYDVKM. The CDR3 runs 14 residues. With V trimmed by 5 bases and J by 9 bases, 13 bases remained unmatched. This chain's CDR3 is CASSRSQQRGPQYF. In DNA form, the CDR3 reads TGTGCCAGCAGTCGGTCCCAGCAGCGGGGCCCGCAGTACTTC.

The chain recombines TRBV28 with TRBJ1-2; D possibly corresponds to TRBD1 (5 bases). Germline values: CDR1 MDHEN, CDR2 SYDVKM. The germline V and J ends were trimmed by 7 bases and 4 bases, with 13 bases remaining between them. The CDR3 runs to 13 residues. CDR3 nucleotides: TGTGCCAGCACGACCTCCAGGGCCTATGGCTACACCTTC. It encodes CASTTSRAYGYTF.

In its sample, this clonotype was seen a few times. The chain has TRBV28 and TRBJ2-7, with D possibly being TRBD1 (6 bases). Per the germline V gene, CDR1 is MDHEN and CDR2 is SYDVKM. The CDR3 runs to 16 residues. V lost 7 bases to trimming and J lost 5 bases, with 24 bases between them. CDR3 sequence: CASIPPGRRGDHEQYF. The CDR3 region has the DNA TGTGCCAGCATCCCCCCGGGACGCAGGGGTGATCACGAGCAGTACTTC.

The chain has TRBV11-3 and TRBJ2-2, with a tentative D call TRBD2 (5 bases). Germline loops: CDR1 SGHNT, CDR2 YENEEA. This CDR3 is built from 15 residues. Trimming shortened V by 7 bases and J by 6 bases, and 18 bases separated the two germline ends. This CDR3 reads CASNRNGVIAGELFF. The CDR3 coding sequence is TGTGCCAGCAACCGGAACGGGGTTATTGCCGGGGAGCTGTTTTTT.

This rearrangement joins TRBV12-3 or TRBV12-4 to TRBJ2-2; D not certain. The CDR3 is 15 amino acids. V shed 3 bases and J shed 4 bases, with 12 bases lying between them. The CDR3 region is CASSFGPPSTGELFF. As DNA, the CDR3 is TGTGCCAGCAGTTTCGGCCCCCCCAGCACCGGGGAGCTGTTTTTT.

This chain uses TRBV20-1 with TRBJ2-5, with D perhaps TRBD1 (5 bases). This CDR3 contains 14 residues. The germline V gene encodes CDR1 DFQATT and CDR2 SNEGSKA (reference sequence). Trimming left V 5 bases short and J 5 bases short, with 18 bases between. The CDR3 sequence: CSARLGLVVETQYF. CDR3 nucleotides: TGCAGTGCTCGCCTGGGGCTAGTCGTGGAGACCCAGTACTTC.

At least ten counts were recorded for this clonotype. In DNA form, the CDR3 reads TGTGCCACCGGACAGGGCGAACAGCCCCAGCATTTT. Its translation: CATGQGEQPQHF. V is TRBV10-3 and J is TRBJ1-5; the match to TRBD1 covers 8 bases. The length of the CDR3 is 12 residues. V lost 10 bases, J lost 7 bases, and 6 bases stayed unmatched. Germline CDR1 ENHRY, CDR2 SYGVKD.

The J gene is TRBJ1-1, the V gene TRBV5-6; D not certain. The CDR3 length is 13 residues. V was trimmed by 0 bases and J by 9 bases, leaving 12 bases between them. The germline V gene encodes CDR1 SGHDT and CDR2 YYEEEE. The CDR3 is CASSLGAGPKAFF. For the CDR3, the DNA is TGTGCCAGCAGCTTGGGGGCGGGTCCCAAAGCTTTCTTT.

This chain connects TRBV6-6 to TRBJ1-2, with a tentative D call TRBD1 (5 bases). The V gene's germline CDR1 is MNHNY and CDR2 SVGAGI (reference sequence). The CDR3 is 13 residues long. The germline V and J ends were trimmed by 8 bases and 3 bases, with 13 bases remaining between them. Here the CDR3 DNA reads TGTGCCAGCTTCCCGACAGATTACTATGGCTACACCTTC. Translation gives CASFPTDYYGYTF.

This clonotype was observed at least ten times. V is TRBV7-8 and J is TRBJ2-3; no clear D. Germline V CDR1 and CDR2: SGHVS, FQNEAQ. Trimming removed 1 base from V and 2 bases from J, with 4 bases in between. The CDR3 spans 13 residues. The CDR3 DNA reads as TGTGCCAGCAGCTTAGAACCCACAGATACGCAGTATTTT. This gives the protein CASSLEPTDTQYF.

CDR3 loop: CASSRGTSGSTYEQYF. The CDR3 DNA is TGTGCCAGCAGCCGTGGGACTAGCGGGAGTACCTACGAGCAGTACTTC. The rearrangement joins TRBV6-5 to TRBJ2-7, with TRBD2 matching 14 bases. The CDR3 extends over 16 amino acids. Trimming at V came to 6 bases and at J to 2 bases, leaving 6 bases not matched to a gene. Germline values: CDR1 MNHEY, CDR2 SVGAGI.

This clonotype occurred a few times. This chain connects TRBV7-2 to TRBJ2-2; the D gene is possibly TRBD2 (5 bases). This CDR3 has 15 residues. Germline values: CDR1 SGHTA, CDR2 FQGNSA. Trimming left V 2 bases short and J 4 bases short, with 11 bases between. DNA for the CDR3: TGTGCCAGCAGCTTACTACTCCTAGCCACCGGGGAGCTGTTTTTT. Protein sequence: CASSLLLLATGELFF.

For the CDR3, the DNA is TGTGCCAGTAGCTTCGAACAGGGAGTTCATCAGCCCCAGCATTTT. It specifies CASSFEQGVHQPQHF. This chain connects TRBV19 to TRBJ1-5; possibly TRBD1 for D (6 bases). V lost 6 bases, J lost 5 bases, and 17 bases lay in between. From germline, CDR1 is LNHDA and CDR2 SQIVND (reference sequence). This CDR3 region has 15 residues. The whole variable domain, filled in from reference TRBV19 and TRBJ1-5, reads DGGITQSPKYLFRKEGQNVTLSCEQNLNHDAMYWYRQDPGQGLRLIYYSQIVNDFQKGDIAEGYSVSREKKESFPLTVTSAQKNPTAFYLCASSFEQGVHQPQHFGDGTRLSIL.

The V call is TRBV5-6, the J call TRBJ2-3; perhaps TRBD1 as D (5 bases). Trimming cost V 3 bases and J 3 bases, with 14 bases left between them. Germline values: CDR1 SGHDT, CDR2 YYEEEE. This CDR3 has 15 amino acids. The CDR3, as DNA: TGTGCCAGCAGCTCCGGCGGCCGACAGACAGATACGCAGTATTTT. Amino acids: CASSSGGRQTDTQYF.

The chain combines TRBV20-1 with TRBJ2-1, with D perhaps assigned TRBD1 or TRBD2 (5 bases each). Germline-derived CDR1 and CDR2 are DFQATT and SNEGSKA (reference sequence). This CDR3 region has 15 residues. V lost 8 bases to trimming and J lost 2 bases, with 19 bases between them. CDR3 coding DNA: TGCAGTTGCCCCATTCCGGGGCACCCCTACAATGAGCAGTTCTTC. Its protein is CSCPIPGHPYNEQFF.

The genes are TRBV4-1 and TRBJ2-3; TRBD1 matches at 8 bases. Germline V lookup: CDR1 MGHRA, CDR2 YSYEKL. The CDR3 consists of 17 residues. V lost 0 bases to trimming and J lost 6 bases; unmatched junction nucleotides: 11. The CDR3 DNA sequence: TGCGCCAGCAGCCAAGATCGGTGGCAGGGGGCCGATGATACGCAGTATTTT. Its protein product is CASSQDRWQGADDTQYF.

CDR3 DNA sequence: TGTGCCAGCCATAAGAGCAGACTTGCTAATGAAAAACTGTTTTTT. It encodes CASHKSRLANEKLFF. The chain recombines TRBV6-2 or TRBV6-3 with TRBJ1-4, with no clear D. The germline V gene encodes CDR1 MNHEY and CDR2 SVGEGT. This CDR3 is built from 15 residues. The V and J ends lost 8 bases and 3 bases respectively, with 16 bases between them.